This TCR beta chain was documented in a study of blood T cell repertoires in COVID-19. Study overall: Italy, Spain and the United States were the sources of the convalescent and acute COVID-19 samples. T cells, B-cell-depleted T cells, or PBMCs provided the cDNA or gDNA that served as material.

Germline V CDR1 and CDR2: SGHAT, FQNNGV. CDR3 length: 14 amino acids. V gave up 3 bases and J gave up 7 bases; unmatched junction bases: 6. Authors' methods: Amplification of reference gene primers was used by the study to estimate nucleated cell counts. Generated by immunoSEQ multiplex PCR, the TCRdb table keeps only in-frame clones and is missing some. V and J calls and clone size are copied from that table; D and trimming were computed from the DNA. The sample holds more than 45,000 clones, approximately 83% seen once. This clone was seen at least ten times. Sequencing was carried out using peripheral blood. The receptor's source is a man at least 80 years old with COVID-19, enrolled during active disease. This rearrangement joins TRBV11-2 to TRBJ2-5, with 9 bases identical to TRBD2. CDR3 in amino acids: CASSLQRGAGTQYF. The CDR3 DNA reads TGTGCCAGCAGCTTGCAGCGGGGGGCGGGGACCCAGTACTTC. Combining the CDR3 with reference TRBV11-2 and TRBJ2-5 gives the whole variable domain EAGVAQSPRYKIIEKRQSVAFWCNPISGHATLYWYQQILGQGPKLLIQFQNNGVVDDSQLPKDRFSAERLKGVDSTLKIQPAKLEDSAVYLCASSLQRGAGTQYFGPGTRLLVL.